Sequencing of this T cell receptor (beta chain) was carried out in a study of blood T cells in healthy people across ages. Findings and limits, study-wide: A greater number of naive CD4+ cells and higher diversity distinguished long-lived donors from aged donors.

Combining a sample-barcoded 5' primer with a J-beta primer mix, a second PCR ran for roughly 6 to 12 cycles. One entry per CDR3 protein, called by TCRdb with MiXCR from the 5' RACE reads. The sample shows some 1,800,000 distinct CDR3 sequences, 30% to 40% of them seen only once. This CDR3 region has 16 residues. The V end lost 0 bases, the J end lost 4 bases, and 15 bases lay between the germline ends. The sample holds a few counts of this clonotype. The antigen is undetermined. The clonotype comes from a human donor in good health. The sequenced material came from blood. The chain combines TRBV12-3 or TRBV12-4 with TRBJ1-2; D unclear. The CDR3 protein is CASSLAVGAGGYGYTF. Here the CDR3 DNA reads TGTGCCAGCAGTTTAGCGGTGGGTGCGGGCGGCTATGGCTACACCTTC.